This T cell receptor beta chain came from a study of cytomegalovirus exposure and HLA in healthy donors. General study results and limits: Analysis was carried out at a later point, and it linked a missense DCLRE1C variant to TCR beta V- and J-gene trimming.

Worth noting for this clone: No antigen is known for it.

The study sampled nominally healthy donors, though unrecorded immune exposures were likely. J lost 7 bases, V lost 0 bases, and 5 bases had no gene match. Germline CDR1 is SGDLS and CDR2 is YYNGEE. The CDR3 loop spans 15 amino acids. With 60 Vbeta and 13 Jbeta primers, the PCR was carried out. Profiling relied on immunoSEQ multiplex PCR, and the TCRdb table lists in-frame clones only, not all of them. The table includes about 70,000 clones, roughly 90% detected once. This chain uses TRBV9 with TRBJ2-2, with 8 positions matching TRBD1. The receptor comes from a woman in her 30s in good health and CMV-seronegative. The sample consisted of PBMCs. The CDR3 here is CASSVVSGGSGELFF. Here the CDR3 DNA reads TGTGCCAGCAGCGTAGTGTCAGGGGGCAGCGGGGAGCTGTTTTTT. Full variable domain (remainder filled in from reference TRBV9 and TRBJ2-2): DSGVTQTPKHLITATGQRVTLRCSPRSGDLSVYWYQQSLDQGLQFLIQYYNGEERAKGNILERFSAQQFPDLHSELNLSSLELGDSALYFCASSVVSGGSGELFFGEGSRLTVL.